Below are 21 T cell receptor beta chains sequenced from a single sample in a study of T-cell memory formation after mild COVID-19. TCRdb reanalysed the 5' RACE reads using MiXCR and keeps one entry per CDR3 protein. The table records about 340,000 distinct CDR3 sequences, 20% to 25% of them present only once. The material sequenced was PBMCs or a T cell subset sorted from them (not recorded which). The receptors come from a man aged 18 to 30 who had mild COVID-19 (a few samples of this study predate the infection). Cell type and time point are not known.

A few counts support this clonotype. The V gene is TRBV7-9, the J gene TRBJ2-6; either TRBD1 or TRBD2 may fit D (6 bases each). This CDR3 is 15 amino acids long. Germline V gives CDR1 SEHNR, CDR2 FQNEAQ (reference sequence). Trimming shortened V by 5 bases and J by 3 bases, and 11 bases separated the two germline ends. The CDR3 DNA sequence: TGTGCCAGCAGCCCCGGAGGGGGTGGGGCCAACGTCCTGACTTTC. The encoded protein is CASSPGGGGANVLTF. The whole variable domain, remainder taken from reference TRBV7-9 and TRBJ2-6, is DTGVSQNPRHKITKRGQNVTFRCDPISEHNRLYWYRQTLGQGPEFLTYFQNEAQLEKSRLLSDRFSAERPKGSFSTLEIQRTEQGDSAMYLCASSPGGGGANVLTFGAGSRLTVL.

The rearrangement uses TRBV6-1 and TRBJ2-7, with unresolved D. The CDR3 extends over 12 amino acids. Germline CDR1 and CDR2: MNHNS and SASEGT. The germline V and J ends were trimmed by 2 bases and 3 bases, with 5 bases remaining between them. The CDR3 reads CASSELRYEQYV. In nucleotides, the CDR3 is TGTGCCAGCAGTGAACTCCGCTACGAGCAGTACGTC.

The CDR3 coding sequence is TGTGCCAGCAGCTACACAGGGTCTGATTCACCCCTCCACTTT. This encodes CASSYTGSDSPLHF. This chain connects TRBV28 to TRBJ1-6; possibly TRBD1 for D (6 bases). There are 14 residues in the CDR3. Trimming shortened V by 6 bases and J by 8 bases, and 14 bases separated the two germline ends. Germline loops: CDR1 MDHEN, CDR2 SYDVKM.

The sample holds one count of this clonotype. V gene TRBV30 combines with J gene TRBJ2-5; perhaps TRBD2 as D (5 bases). V gave up 1 base and J gave up 5 bases, with 17 bases separating them. Germline CDR1 GTSNPN, CDR2 SVGIG (reference sequence). This CDR3 is built from 15 residues. This CDR3 is CAWSEGAQTVETQYF. The CDR3 DNA is TGTGCCTGGAGTGAGGGAGCACAAACGGTGGAGACCCAGTACTTC. Complete variable domain (other parts from reference TRBV30 and TRBJ2-5): SQTIHQWPATLVQPVGSPLSLECTVEGTSNPNLYWYRQAAGRGLQLLFYSVGIGQISSEVPQNLSASRPQDRQFILSSKKLLLSDSGFYLCAWSEGAQTVETQYFGPGTRLLVL.

This clonotype was seen more than once but under ten times. The V and J genes are TRBV20-1 and TRBJ1-2, with 10 nucleotides matching TRBD1. The CDR3 is made up of 13 amino acids. Germline assignment: CDR1 DFQATT and CDR2 SNEGSKA (reference sequence). The ends lost 8 bases at V and 4 bases at J; junction bases unmatched: 7. The CDR3 sequence: CSPWGTGAYGYTF. CDR3 DNA sequence: TGCAGTCCTTGGGGGACAGGGGCCTATGGCTACACCTTC.

Written as DNA, the CDR3 is TGCAGTGCCAAGGACAGAAGCTCTGGAAACACCATATATTTT. Its protein product is CSAKDRSSGNTIYF. This chain connects TRBV20-1 to TRBJ1-3; the D gene is possibly TRBD1 (6 bases). Germline lookup yields CDR1 DFQATT and CDR2 SNEGSKA (reference sequence). Trimming stripped 6 bases from V and 0 bases from J, with 12 bases between. There are 14 residues in the CDR3.

This clonotype is medium-sized. The chain has TRBV7-9 and TRBJ2-7; 7 bases are a match to TRBD1. The germline V gene has CDR1 SEHNR and CDR2 FQNEAQ (reference sequence). V was clipped by 5 bases and J by 8 bases; unmatched bases: 15. The CDR3 length is 15 residues. The CDR3 is CASSTSRDSWFQQYF. The CDR3 bases are TGTGCCAGCAGCACCAGCCGGGACAGTTGGTTTCAGCAGTACTTC.

J is TRBJ2-3 and V is TRBV6-2 or TRBV6-3; D is ambiguous. Germline V gene lookup returns CDR1 MNHEY and CDR2 SVGEGT. The length of the CDR3 is 18 residues. Trimming removed 5 bases from V and 2 bases from J, with 23 bases in between. CDR3 region: CASSPLTPRADHTDTQYF. The DNA of the CDR3 is TGTGCCAGCAGTCCACTTACACCAAGGGCAGACCACACAGATACGCAGTATTTT.

The chain is built from TRBV7-3 and TRBJ1-1; D gene ambiguous. The germline gives CDR1 SGHTA, CDR2 FQGTGA. The CDR3 extends over 17 amino acids. The V and J ends lost 1 base and 0 bases respectively, with 15 bases between them. CDR3: CASSLIAGDGMNTEAFF. CDR3 DNA sequence: TGTGCCAGCAGCTTAATCGCAGGCGACGGGATGAACACTGAAGCTTTCTTT.

This clonotype was counted a few times. V is TRBV6-1 and J is TRBJ2-3, with unresolved D. The CDR3 runs to 14 residues. V was pared by 3 bases and J by 1 base, with 8 bases between. Germline V CDR1 and CDR2: MNHNS, SASEGT. CDR3 residues: CASSDWWRTDTQYF. The DNA for the CDR3 is TGTGCCAGCAGTGATTGGTGGCGCACAGATACGCAGTATTTT.

This chain joins TRBV20-1 and TRBJ2-1; D is uncertain. This CDR3 is 15 amino acids long. The germline gives CDR1 DFQATT, CDR2 SNEGSKA (reference sequence). The V and J ends lost 6 bases and 0 bases respectively, with 15 bases between them. The CDR3 bases are TGCAGTGCCGGAAACCAAATGAGCTCCTACAATGAGCAGTTCTTC. It specifies CSAGNQMSSYNEQFF.

This clonotype was found many times. The gene calls are TRBV12-3 or TRBV12-4 and TRBJ2-3, with 7 nucleotides matching TRBD2. This CDR3 contains 15 residues. J lost 7 bases, V lost 7 bases, and 14 bases had no gene match. This CDR3 is CASTDSGSGWNTQYF. Here the CDR3 DNA reads TGTGCCAGCACCGATAGCGGGTCTGGCTGGAATACGCAGTATTTT.

This clonotype was seen only a few times. This chain connects TRBV9 to TRBJ1-2, with 9 positions matching TRBD1. CDR1 and CDR2 (germline): SGDLS, YYNGEE. This CDR3 has 14 amino acids. After removal of 4 bases from V and 9 bases from J, the junction contained 10 bases not matched to a gene. DNA for the CDR3: TGTGCCAGCAGCCCAGTCGGGACAGGGCATCGCTACACCTTC. It is translated as CASSPVGTGHRYTF.

The chain uses TRBV12-3 or TRBV12-4 and TRBJ2-7; D might be TRBD2 (6 bases). The V and J ends lost 2 bases and 0 bases respectively, with 17 bases between them. The length of the CDR3 is 17 residues. The chain's CDR3 is CASSLWRLGLSSYEQYF. The DNA for the CDR3 is TGTGCCAGCAGTTTATGGCGTCTGGGACTCAGCTCCTACGAGCAGTACTTC.

The J gene is TRBJ2-3, the V gene TRBV20-1; TRBD1 agrees at 9 bases. CDR1 and CDR2 (germline): DFQATT, SNEGSKA (reference sequence). J gave up 3 bases and V 6 bases, and 10 bases lay outside the gene matches. The CDR3 sequence is 15 residues long. CDR3 sequence reads: CSALPPGTGTDTQYF. Written as DNA, the CDR3 is TGCAGTGCCTTACCCCCCGGGACAGGGACAGATACGCAGTATTTT.

The chain recombines TRBV20-1 with TRBJ1-3, with D maybe TRBD1 (5 bases). The CDR3 spans 13 residues. The V end was cut by 5 bases, the J end by 2 bases, with 10 bases between. Germline lookup yields CDR1 DFQATT and CDR2 SNEGSKA (reference sequence). DNA for the CDR3: TGCAGTGCTTCAGGGAACACTGGAAACACCATATATTTT. It encodes CSASGNTGNTIYF.

This clonotype was observed a few times. The V and J genes are TRBV20-1 and TRBJ2-1, with D maybe TRBD1 (6 bases). This CDR3 has 14 residues. Trimming cost V 3 bases and J 4 bases, with 13 bases left between them. CDR1 is DFQATT, CDR2 SNEGSKA, per germline (reference sequence). CDR3 coding DNA: TGCAGTGCTAGCGCCCAGGGGAGATACAATGAGCAGTTCTTC. Residues: CSASAQGRYNEQFF.

This clonotype was seen at least ten times. The CDR3 sequence is CASSLGGGNTDTQYF. The DNA of the CDR3 is TGTGCCAGCAGCTTAGGCGGGGGCAACACAGATACGCAGTATTTT. The V gene is TRBV7-2, the J gene TRBJ2-3, with D possibly TRBD2 on 7 matching bases. V gave up 1 base and J gave up 2 bases, with 10 bases separating them. CDR1 is SGHTA and CDR2 is FQGNSA in the germline V gene. The CDR3 loop spans 15 amino acids.

This clonotype was picked up many times. The V gene is TRBV13, the J gene TRBJ1-2; the D is unclear. This CDR3 region has 13 residues. Trimming took 3 bases from V and 4 from J, leaving 9 bases between them. Germline loops: CDR1 PRHDT, CDR2 FYEKMQ (reference sequence). The CDR3 DNA reads TGTGCCAGCAGCTTGGACGTTCTCTATGGCTACACCTTC. It encodes CASSLDVLYGYTF.

This clonotype was picked up many times. The CDR3 DNA reads TGTGCCAGCAGCTTAGAGGCTAGCGGGGGGACAGATACGCAGTATTTT. Amino acids: CASSLEASGGTDTQYF. V gene TRBV7-6 combines with J gene TRBJ2-3; 11 bases line up with TRBD2. The CDR3 totals 16 residues. The germline CDR1 and CDR2 sequences are SGHVS and FNYEAQ. With 1 base clipped from V and 3 bases from J, the junction kept 3 bases outside the gene matches. Together with reference TRBV7-6 and TRBJ2-3, the CDR3 gives the full variable domain: GAGVSQSPRYKVTKRGQDVALRCDPISGHVSLYWYRQALGQGPEFLTYFNYEAQQDKSGLPNDRFSAERPEGSISTLTIQRTEQRDSAMYRCASSLEASGGTDTQYFGPGTRLTVL.

Only a few counts were recorded for this clonotype. The chain combines TRBV15 with TRBJ2-7, with D perhaps assigned TRBD1 or TRBD2 (6 bases each). CDR3 length equals 16 residues. Germline V lookup: CDR1 LNHNV, CDR2 YYDKDF (reference sequence). V lost 3 bases and J 4 bases, leaving 19 bases between the germline ends. CDR3 in DNA: TGTGCCACCAGCAGCGACATGGTGGGGGGCCGATACGAGCAGTACTTC. Amino acid sequence: CATSSDMVGGRYEQYF.